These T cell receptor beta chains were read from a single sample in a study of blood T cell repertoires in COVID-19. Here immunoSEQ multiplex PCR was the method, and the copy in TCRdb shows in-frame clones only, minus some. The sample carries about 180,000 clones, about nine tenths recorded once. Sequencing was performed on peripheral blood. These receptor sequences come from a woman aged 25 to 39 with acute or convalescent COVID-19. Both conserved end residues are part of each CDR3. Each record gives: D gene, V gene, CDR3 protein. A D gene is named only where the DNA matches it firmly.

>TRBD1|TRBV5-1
CASSLTGVGNQPQHF
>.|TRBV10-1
CASSESDTKVFF
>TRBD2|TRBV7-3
CASTGLAGLSSYNEQFF
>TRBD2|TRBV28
CASRSPGLADQETQYF
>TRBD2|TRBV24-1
CATSVQAGVLDEQFF
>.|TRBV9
CASSVLSGELFF
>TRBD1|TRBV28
CASSPRQGRGKETQYF
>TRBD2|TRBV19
CASSTNSGRATNEQFF
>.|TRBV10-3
CAAGGSGYTF
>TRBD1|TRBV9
CASSVEGQNYGYTF
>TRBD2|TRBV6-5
CASQREVTGELFF
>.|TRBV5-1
CASSQGSREKLFF
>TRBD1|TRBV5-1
CASSLLQGAQVAFF
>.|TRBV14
CASYGPNRTPLFSSYEQYF
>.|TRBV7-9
CASSFGASYTF
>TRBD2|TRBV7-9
CAPRASGGSTDTQYF
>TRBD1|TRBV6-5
CASFTGTGGQPQHF
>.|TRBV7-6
CASSLEGEHSGNTIYF
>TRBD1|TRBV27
CASLDRVWYSNQPQHF
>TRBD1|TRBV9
CASSPHRDSIYEQYF
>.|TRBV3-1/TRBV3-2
CASSPGHTWASTNEKLFF
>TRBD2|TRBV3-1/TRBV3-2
CASSLTSGSSTGKLFF
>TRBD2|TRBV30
CAWSDRRTSGSGEQYF
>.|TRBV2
CASSVTDKAFF
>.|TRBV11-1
CASSSRGPSSYEQYF
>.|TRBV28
CASSFSGIWGTDTQYF
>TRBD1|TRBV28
CASTPDRGSGYTF
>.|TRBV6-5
CASSYEFPGTEAFF
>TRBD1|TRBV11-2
CASSLDVQGQGSPLHF
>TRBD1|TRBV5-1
CASSLAGTERTEAFF
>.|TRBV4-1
CASNGGAGELFF
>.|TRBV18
CASSPSGGNLADTQYF
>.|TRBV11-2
CASSLRAYLTGELFF
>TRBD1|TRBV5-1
CASSVRQGNTEAFF
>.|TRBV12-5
CASKTGTYEQYF
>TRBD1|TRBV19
CATRQGFDQPQHF
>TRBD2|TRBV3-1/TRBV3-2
CASRRTSGDYEQYF
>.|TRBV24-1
CATSDVNEQFF
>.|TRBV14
CASSHFREKQFF
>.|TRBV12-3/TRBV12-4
CASSFLETQYF
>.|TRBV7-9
CASRRAPIGSGLNTGELFF
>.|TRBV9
CASSVSPRAEDGYTF
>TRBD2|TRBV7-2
CASSAGGSQDTQYF
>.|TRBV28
CASSLSRIQYF
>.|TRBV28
CASSSGLDYSGANVLTF
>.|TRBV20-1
CSASSRLDREF
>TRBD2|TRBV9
CASSQLAVYNEQFF
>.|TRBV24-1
CATSDAQKGDVYGYTF
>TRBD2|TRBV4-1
CASSQIRTSGSYEQYF
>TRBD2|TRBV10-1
CASSREATDTQYF
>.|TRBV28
CASSLPQGGYVQYF
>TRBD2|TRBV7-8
CASTPGRVTDTQYF
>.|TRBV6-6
CASSKQGGGQETQYF
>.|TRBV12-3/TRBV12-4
CARRLLRYEQYF
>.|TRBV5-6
CASSLWAQAGGAFF
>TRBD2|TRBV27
CASRVFSGVSYEQYF
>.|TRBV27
CASSPTTGGNQPQHF
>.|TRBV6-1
CASSDFARLANEQFF
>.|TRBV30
CAWNVQANQPQHF